The 27 T cell receptor beta chains reported below all come from one sample, sequenced in a study of blood T cell repertoires in COVID-19. Only in-frame clones appear in the TCRdb table, and some are missing; sequencing was by immunoSEQ multiplex PCR. This table has 150,000 to 200,000 clones, about 80% appearing once. Sequencing was carried out using peripheral blood. The source is an elderly woman with acute or convalescent COVID-19.

The chain uses TRBV29-1 and TRBJ1-2; TRBD1 is a possible D gene (6 bases). The germline V gene has CDR1 SQVTM and CDR2 ANQGSEA. The CDR3 has 12 amino acids. The V and J ends lost 6 bases and 7 bases respectively, with 15 bases between them. This chain's CDR3 is CSVTLQGPGYTF. The DNA for the CDR3 is TGCAGCGTGACCTTACAGGGACCTGGCTACACCTTC.

This sequence joins TRBV10-1 and TRBJ2-7, with D maybe TRBD2 (6 bases). Germline V gene lookup returns CDR1 WNHNN and CDR2 SYGVQD (reference sequence). V dropped 11 bases and J dropped 4 bases, with 21 bases sitting between them. This CDR3 comprises 14 residues. CDR3 protein: CAGRSEGALYEQYF. In DNA, the CDR3 is TGCGCCGGGCGATCGGAGGGCGCATTGTACGAGCAGTACTTC.

The V call is TRBV7-9, the J call TRBJ2-2, with D possibly being TRBD2 (6 bases). V dropped 2 bases and J dropped 1 base, with 14 bases sitting between them. CDR1 SEHNR and CDR2 FQNEAQ come from the germline V gene (reference sequence). The CDR3 is 17 residues long. CDR3 bases: TGTGCCAGCAGCTTAAGGCGCCCGGGAGTGAACACCGGGGAGCTGTTTTTT. The encoded protein is CASSLRRPGVNTGELFF.

The V gene is TRBV7-8, the J gene TRBJ2-5, with 10 bases lining up with TRBD2. Germline assignment: CDR1 SGHVS and CDR2 FQNEAQ. V was pared by 1 base and J by 5 bases, with 4 bases of the junction left unmatched. This CDR3 is 15 amino acids long. CDR3 sequence reads: CASSLGAGGYETQYF. The CDR3 nucleotides are TGTGCCAGCAGCTTAGGAGCGGGAGGGTACGAGACCCAGTACTTC. Full variable domain (rest looked up from reference TRBV7-8 and TRBJ2-5): GAGVSQSPRYKVAKRGQDVALRCDPISGHVSLFWYQQALGQGPEFLTYFQNEAQLDKSGLPSDRFFAERPEGSVSTLKIQRTQQEDSAVYLCASSLGAGGYETQYFGPGTRLLVL.

This clone was recorded a few times. This chain connects TRBV6-6 to TRBJ1-2; possible D gene TRBD1, 6 bases. Germline lookup yields CDR1 MNHNY and CDR2 SVGAGI (reference sequence). Trimming removed 0 bases from V and 2 bases from J, with 10 bases in between. The CDR3 loop spans 15 amino acids. CDR3 nucleotides: TGTGCCAGCAGTTACTCTCAGGGGAAAAACTATGGCTACACCTTC. Translated, it gives CASSYSQGKNYGYTF.

V and J are TRBV6-1 and TRBJ1-2, with a possible D match to TRBD1 (6 bases). The CDR3 has 13 amino acids. Between the trimmed V and J ends, which lost 2 bases and 3 bases, there was a span of 7 bases. The germline CDR1 and CDR2 sequences are MNHNS and SASEGT. The CDR3 region has the DNA TGTGCCAGCAGTGAATCAGGGGACTATGGCTACACCTTC. This encodes CASSESGDYGYTF.

V and J are TRBV7-8 and TRBJ2-1; D unclear. V lost 5 bases and J lost 0, with 14 bases in between. The germline V gene encodes CDR1 SGHVS and CDR2 FQNEAQ. The CDR3 extends over 16 amino acids. CDR3 residues: CASSPLVLSSYNEQFF. CDR3 nucleotides: TGTGCCAGCAGCCCCCTAGTCCTAAGCTCCTACAATGAGCAGTTCTTC.

The chain employs TRBV7-8 and TRBJ2-2, with 7 positions matching TRBD1. CDR3 length: 17 residues. Germline V gives CDR1 SGHVS, CDR2 FQNEAQ. With 5 bases clipped from V and 1 base from J, the junction kept 10 bases outside the gene matches. CDR3 region: CASSPRPGQKNTGELFF. The CDR3 DNA follows: TGTGCCAGCAGCCCACGACCGGGACAGAAGAACACCGGGGAGCTGTTTTTT.

J is TRBJ1-3 and V is TRBV28; D remains ambiguous. This CDR3 is 12 amino acids long. The germline V and J ends were trimmed by 3 bases and 5 bases, with 5 bases remaining between them. The germline V gene encodes CDR1 MDHEN and CDR2 SYDVKM. CDR3 sequence: CASSLQRNTIYF. The CDR3 region has the DNA TGTGCCAGCAGTTTGCAGAGAAACACCATATATTTT.

The rearrangement uses TRBV4-3 and TRBJ1-1; D gene ambiguous. Deletions cut 4 bases from V and 5 bases from J, with 17 bases between. CDR3 length: 15 residues. Germline V lookup: CDR1 LGHNA, CDR2 YSLEER. This chain's CDR3 is CASSPDISLRTEAFF. The CDR3, as DNA: TGCGCCAGCAGCCCAGACATTTCATTGAGAACTGAAGCTTTCTTT.

The rearrangement links TRBV4-3 to TRBJ1-6; tentative D call: TRBD1 (6 bases). CDR3 length: 15 residues. Germline values: CDR1 LGHNA, CDR2 YSLEER. The V end was cut by 4 bases, the J end by 7 bases, with 14 bases between. Here the CDR3 reads CASSPNRVTNSPLHF. The CDR3 DNA reads TGCGCCAGCAGCCCCAACAGGGTTACGAATTCACCCCTCCACTTT.

This rearrangement joins TRBV4-3 to TRBJ2-7; D remains ambiguous. The CDR3 has 14 amino acids. CDR1 LGHNA and CDR2 YSLEER come from the germline V gene. V was cut by 2 bases and J by 5 bases, with 13 bases left in between. The CDR3 coding sequence is TGCGCCAGCAGCCAACAATATGGCCGGGACGAGCAGTACTTC. Amino acids: CASSQQYGRDEQYF.

CDR3: CASSLTQGGEETQYF. CDR3 sequence (DNA): TGCGCCAGCAGCTTGACCCAGGGAGGGGAAGAGACCCAGTACTTC. The chain couples TRBV5-1 to TRBJ2-5; the match to TRBD2 covers 7 bases. The CDR3 runs 15 residues. The V gene's germline CDR1 is SGHRS and CDR2 YFSETQ. V dropped 1 base and J dropped 3; count of bases not matched to a gene: 6.

J is TRBJ2-5 and V is TRBV7-2, with D tentatively TRBD2 (6 bases). Germline V CDR1 and CDR2: SGHTA, FQGNSA. Between the trimmed V and J ends, which lost 5 bases and 1 base, there was a span of 20 bases. CDR3 length: 17 amino acids. The CDR3: CASSPSPSSGRQETQYF. The CDR3 bases are TGTGCCAGCAGCCCAAGTCCGTCCAGCGGGCGCCAAGAGACCCAGTACTTC.

The chain couples TRBV6-2 or TRBV6-3 to TRBJ2-1; TRBD2 matches at 7 bases. Germline CDR1 is MNHEY and CDR2 is SVGEGT. The CDR3 sequence is 17 residues long. J was trimmed by 2 bases and V by 2 bases; bases with no gene match: 9. The CDR3 loop reads CASSYDLGLLAYNEQFF. The CDR3 DNA is TGTGCCAGCAGTTACGACCTGGGACTATTAGCCTACAATGAGCAGTTCTTC.

About this clone: Other DNA sequences in the same sample also yield this CDR3. The chain links TRBV5-1 to TRBJ1-1, with D unclear. Trimming cost V 1 base and J 4 bases, with 8 bases left between them. CDR3 length: 13 residues. Looked up from germline, CDR1 is SGHRS and CDR2 is YFSETQ. The CDR3 region is CASSLNEGTEAFF. Written as DNA, the CDR3 is TGCGCCAGCAGCTTGAACGAGGGCACTGAAGCTTTCTTT.

The rearrangement links TRBV6-2 or TRBV6-3 to TRBJ1-1, with a tentative D call TRBD1 (5 bases). V lost 2 bases to trimming and J lost 6 bases, with 13 bases between them. Looked up from germline, CDR1 is MNHEY and CDR2 is SVGEGT. The CDR3 extends over 14 amino acids. The DNA of the CDR3 is TGTGCCAGCAGTTACCAATCGGACATCCCTGAAGCTTTCTTT. It is translated as CASSYQSDIPEAFF.

The chain uses TRBV24-1 and TRBJ2-3; 9 nucleotides align to TRBD2. CDR3 length equals 15 residues. Looked up from germline, CDR1 is KGHDR and CDR2 is SFDVKD. The junction had 6 bases not matched to a gene; V was cut back by 7 bases and J by 2 bases. Here the CDR3 DNA reads TGTGCCACCAGAGCCTCGGGACTAGCCACAGATACGCAGTATTTT. This gives the protein CATRASGLATDTQYF.

The chain links TRBV11-3 to TRBJ2-1; D might be TRBD2 (6 bases). In germline, CDR1 is SGHNT, CDR2 YENEEA. V dropped 3 bases and J dropped 6 bases, with 12 bases sitting between them. The CDR3 has 14 residues. CDR3 DNA sequence: TGTGCCAGCAGCTTTGGGGGGACCGCCAATGAGCAGTTCTTC. Protein: CASSFGGTANEQFF.

This clone was detected once. J is TRBJ2-1 and V is TRBV7-9; 7 bases map to TRBD2. The CDR3 has 15 residues. V shed 4 bases and J 8 bases; nucleotides not matched to a gene: 11. Germline lookup yields CDR1 SEHNR and CDR2 FQNEAQ (reference sequence). CDR3 sequence reads: CASSSRVKGGDEQFF. The CDR3 DNA follows: TGTGCCAGCAGCTCAAGGGTGAAGGGAGGGGATGAGCAGTTCTTC.

CDR3 sequence: CASSGRTRGGDTQYF. The CDR3 DNA follows: TGTGCCAGCAGTGGCCGGACTAGGGGGGGAGATACGCAGTATTTT. The V gene is TRBV2, the J gene TRBJ2-3, with D maybe TRBD2 (7 bases). Trimming pared 4 bases from V and 5 bases from J, leaving 16 bases between. Looked up from germline, CDR1 is SNHLY and CDR2 is FYNNEI. The CDR3 loop spans 15 amino acids.

This clone was picked up a small number of times. The chain has TRBV10-3 and TRBJ2-1; D uncertain. This CDR3 comprises 16 residues. Germline V lookup: CDR1 ENHRY, CDR2 SYGVKD. The V end was cut by 5 bases, the J end by 5 bases, with 19 bases between. CDR3 bases: TGTGCCATCAGTCCGTCCGGAGCCCGAGCCGACAATGAGCAGTTCTTC. Translated, it gives CAISPSGARADNEQFF.

CDR3 sequence reads: CASSSRGGQYF. CDR3 DNA: TGTGCCAGCAGTTCCCGGGGAGGCCAGTACTTC. This chain links TRBV2 with TRBJ2-5; D may be TRBD2 (6 bases). V lost 5 bases, J lost 10 bases, and 11 bases lay in between. CDR1 is SNHLY and CDR2 is FYNNEI in the germline V gene. The CDR3 has 11 amino acids. Full variable domain (outside the CDR3, taken from reference TRBV2 and TRBJ2-5): EPEVTQTPSHQVTQMGQEVILRCVPISNHLYFYWYRQILGQKVEFLVSFYNNEISEKSEIFDDQFSVERPDGSNFTLKIRSTKLEDSAMYFCASSSRGGQYFGPGTRLLVL.

This clone was counted between two and nine times. The V call is TRBV3-1 (or the pseudogene TRBV3-2), the J call TRBJ2-2, with 8 bases identical to TRBD2. The length of the CDR3 is 16 residues. V was clipped by 4 bases and J by 4 bases; unmatched bases: 8. The germline CDR1 and CDR2 sequences are LGHDT and YNNKEL (reference sequence). The CDR3, as DNA: TGTGCCAGCAGCCCGTTGGGACTAGGAGGCACCGGGGAGCTGTTTTTT. Translating it yields CASSPLGLGGTGELFF.

This chain links TRBV6-5 with TRBJ1-5; 7 nucleotides align to TRBD1. V lost 5 bases, J lost 0 bases, and 4 bases stayed unmatched. CDR3 size: 15 residues. Germline V lookup: CDR1 MNHEY, CDR2 SVGAGI. The CDR3 coding sequence is TGTGCCAGCAGTAAGACAGGGAATAGCAATCAGCCCCAGCATTTT. It encodes CASSKTGNSNQPQHF.

Only a few counts were recorded for this clone. The V gene is TRBV15, the J gene TRBJ1-3, with a tentative D call TRBD1 (6 bases). This CDR3 contains 15 residues. Trimming took 5 bases from V and 0 from J, leaving 11 bases between them. Per the germline V gene, CDR1 is LNHNV and CDR2 is YYDKDF (reference sequence). CDR3 coding DNA: TGTGCCACCAGCGTAATCAGGGGCTCTGGAAACACCATATATTTT. This gives the protein CATSVIRGSGNTIYF.

The chain links TRBV7-9 to TRBJ2-7; the D gene is possibly TRBD1 (6 bases). Trimming took off 3 bases at V and 5 bases at J, with 11 bases between the two ends. The V gene's germline CDR1 is SEHNR and CDR2 FQNEAQ (reference sequence). CDR3 length equals 13 residues. CDR3 amino acids: CASSFGRGHEQYF. The CDR3 DNA sequence: TGTGCCAGCAGCTTCGGCAGGGGCCACGAGCAGTACTTC.